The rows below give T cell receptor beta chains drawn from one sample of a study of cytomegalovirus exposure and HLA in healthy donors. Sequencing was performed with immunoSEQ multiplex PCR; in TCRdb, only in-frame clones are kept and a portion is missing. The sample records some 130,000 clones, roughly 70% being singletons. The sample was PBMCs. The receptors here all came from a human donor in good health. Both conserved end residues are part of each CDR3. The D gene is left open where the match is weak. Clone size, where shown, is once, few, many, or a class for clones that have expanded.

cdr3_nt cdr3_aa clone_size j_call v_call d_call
TGTGCCAGCAGTTCCCAGGGGGCGGCTGAAGCTTTCTTT CASSSQGAAEAFF NA TRBJ1-1 TRBV6-6 TRBD1
TGCAGCGTTGAAGGGCTAGCGGGAGAGACCCAGTACTTC CSVEGLAGETQYF NA TRBJ2-5 TRBV29-1 TRBD2
TGTGCCAGCAGCTTTCGGGGAATAGGTGAGCAGTTCTTC CASSFRGIGEQFF NA TRBJ2-1 TRBV7-8 NA
TGTGCCAGCTCACCACCTTCTACAGGGCCAGGAGAGACCCAGTACTTC CASSPPSTGPGETQYF NA TRBJ2-5 TRBV18 NA
TGCGCCAGCAGCTCCGACAGGGGGAAGGGGTACACAGATACGCAGTATTTT CASSSDRGKGYTDTQYF few TRBJ2-3 TRBV5-1 TRBD1
TGTGCCAGCTCACAAAGACAGTCGAACACCGGGGAGCTGTTTTTT CASSQRQSNTGELFF few TRBJ2-2 TRBV18 NA
TGTGCCAGTGGAGGGGGCAGCGAGACCCAGTACTTC CASGGGSETQYF NA TRBJ2-5 TRBV18 NA
TGTGCCAGCAGCGCCCTCAGCGGGAGGGAAGCCGAGCAGTACTTC CASSALSGREAEQYF NA TRBJ2-7 TRBV5-4 TRBD2
TGTGCCAGCAGTTACGTGTCCAGGGGAAACTATGGCTACACCTTC CASSYVSRGNYGYTF NA TRBJ1-2 TRBV6-6 NA
TGTGCCAGCAGCTTAATCCTAGCGGGACCCCCAGATACGCAGTATTTT CASSLILAGPPDTQYF NA TRBJ2-3 TRBV7-3 TRBD2
TGTGCCAGCAGGCGGTCTAGTGGGGGGAAAGAGACCCAGTACTTC CASRRSSGGKETQYF NA TRBJ2-5 TRBV21-1 NA
TGCGCCAGCAGTGACATTCAGCGCGGGGCTAGCCTCTACGAGCAGTACTTC CASSDIQRGASLYEQYF few TRBJ2-7 TRBV5-1 NA
TGTGCCAGCACTTCGCCCGGGTTATATAGCAATCAGCCCCAGCATTTT CASTSPGLYSNQPQHF NA TRBJ1-5 TRBV28 NA
TGTGCCAGCAGCGCAGGGTTAGGCGAAAAACTGTTTTTT CASSAGLGEKLFF few TRBJ1-4 TRBV6-5 NA
TGTGCCAGCAGTTGGGGGACTAGCGGGAACTCCTACGAGCAGTACTTC CASSWGTSGNSYEQYF NA TRBJ2-7 TRBV27 TRBD2
TGTGCCAGCAGCATGGAGCGGGAGACTTCCGGGGAGCTGTTTTTT CASSMERETSGELFF NA TRBJ2-2 TRBV5-4 TRBD2
TGTGCCACCGGTTCCAATGGCTACACCTTC CATGSNGYTF NA TRBJ1-2 TRBV7-2 NA
TGTGCCAGCAGTCCCGGTGGGCAGGGGGTATATGGCTACACCTTC CASSPGGQGVYGYTF NA TRBJ1-2 TRBV27 TRBD1
TGTGCCAGCAGTCCCGCGGGGGAAAACATTCAGTACTTC CASSPAGENIQYF few TRBJ2-4 TRBV28 TRBD2
TGTGCCAGCAGTGAAGCTCACAGGTCCAACTATGGCTACACCTTC CASSEAHRSNYGYTF NA TRBJ1-2 TRBV6-1 NA
TGTGCCAGCAGTCCCCAAGCTTCGGCCCAGGGGTATGAAAAACTGTTTTTT CASSPQASAQGYEKLFF NA TRBJ1-4 TRBV27 NA
TGTGCCAGCAGCTCGCCGGGACTCTCTAGGGAGACCCAGTACTTC CASSSPGLSRETQYF NA TRBJ2-5 TRBV7-9 NA
TGTGCCAGCAGTTCCGGGACAGAGGTTGATCAGCCCCAGCATTTT CASSSGTEVDQPQHF NA TRBJ1-5 TRBV6-5 TRBD1
TGTGCCACCAGCAGAGATTGGACTAGCGGTTACAATGAGCAGTTCTTC CATSRDWTSGYNEQFF NA TRBJ2-1 TRBV15 TRBD2
TGTGCCACCAGCAGAGATGGACAGGGTAGCGAAAAACTGTTTTTT CATSRDGQGSEKLFF few TRBJ1-4 TRBV15 TRBD1
TGTGCCAGCAGTTTGTGGCGGGAGGACACAGATACGCAGTATTTT CASSLWREDTDTQYF NA TRBJ2-3 TRBV28 TRBD2
TGTGCCAGCAGCGCCACAGGGTGGGGACGTCAGCCCCAGCATTTT CASSATGWGRQPQHF few TRBJ1-5 TRBV7-2 NA
TGTGCCAGTAGTATCGGGGGGGGCTACACCTTC CASSIGGGYTF NA TRBJ1-2 TRBV19 NA
TGTGCCAGCAGCTTGGTAAGACGGACAGCGGGAAACAATGAGCAGTTCTTC CASSLVRRTAGNNEQFF NA TRBJ2-1 TRBV5-4 NA
TGCGCCAGCAGCCCAACTCCTCCTCCGACTAATGAAAAACTGTTTTTT CASSPTPPPTNEKLFF NA TRBJ1-4 TRBV4-1 NA
TGCGCCAGCAGCTTGGCCCTAGATACGGCCGGGGGGCAGTTCTTC CASSLALDTAGGQFF NA TRBJ2-1 TRBV5-1 NA
TGTGCCAGCAGCTTAGGGGCCACGTGGGACGAGCAGTACTTC CASSLGATWDEQYF NA TRBJ2-7 TRBV7-2 NA
TGTGCCAGCAGTTCGGGACGGGGGGCTCATAGCAATCAGCCCCAGCATTTT CASSSGRGAHSNQPQHF NA TRBJ1-5 TRBV27 NA
TGTGCCAGCAGGGATCAGGGTCCGGAGACCCAGTACTTC CASRDQGPETQYF NA TRBJ2-5 TRBV6-1 NA
TGCGCCAGCAGCCAAGTCCTCGGGGGTCGAGAAGCCAAAAACATTCAGTACTTC CASSQVLGGREAKNIQYF NA TRBJ2-4 TRBV4-3 NA
TGTGCCAGCAGTTCTCGACAGGGCGCGGGCTATGGCTACACCTTC CASSSRQGAGYGYTF NA TRBJ1-2 TRBV27 TRBD1
TGCGCCAGCAGCCAAGATTGGCAGGGGGTATACGAGCAGTACTTC CASSQDWQGVYEQYF few TRBJ2-7 TRBV4-1 TRBD1
TGTGCCACCGCAGTCCTTCAGGGGTCCTCGGAGACCCAGTACTTC CATAVLQGSSETQYF NA TRBJ2-5 TRBV28 NA
TGTGCCAGCGGAACCCCCCGGGACAACACAGATACGCAGTATTTT CASGTPRDNTDTQYF NA TRBJ2-3 TRBV4-2 NA
TGTGCCAGTTACTTAACAGGGGGCGTTAACTATGGCTACACCTTC CASYLTGGVNYGYTF NA TRBJ1-2 TRBV19 TRBD1
TGTGCCAGCAGTGATTTCGCGTCGAATGAGCAGTTCTTC CASSDFASNEQFF few TRBJ2-1 TRBV6-4 NA
TGTGCCAGCCGGGGGGATGAAGAGACCCAGTACTTC CASRGDEETQYF NA TRBJ2-5 TRBV11-3 TRBD2
TGTGCCAGCAGTACCACCAGGGGAAGAAGGTACGAGCAGTACTTC CASSTTRGRRYEQYF NA TRBJ2-7 TRBV28 NA
TGTGCCAGCAGTTTAAGTCGGGGGATATACAATGAGCAGTTCTTC CASSLSRGIYNEQFF NA TRBJ2-1 TRBV27 NA
TGTGCCAGCAGCCCACGCGCCGTAGCTGAGAGCTGGGACGAGCAGTACTTC CASSPRAVAESWDEQYF NA TRBJ2-7 TRBV9 NA
TGTGCCAGCAGCTCCCTCCGGGACAGGTACAATGAGCAGTTCTTC CASSSLRDRYNEQFF few TRBJ2-1 TRBV11-3 TRBD1
TGTGCTAGCAGCTTAGAGAGGGACACTGAAGCTTTCTTT CASSLERDTEAFF NA TRBJ1-1 TRBV7-7 NA
TGCGCCAGCACCGATTCAGGGGAAGGCACTGAAGCTTTCTTT CASTDSGEGTEAFF NA TRBJ1-1 TRBV5-1 NA
TGTGCCAGCAGTGTGGACAGGGCTCCTACCGGGGAGCTGTTTTTT CASSVDRAPTGELFF few TRBJ2-2 TRBV2 TRBD1
TGTGCCAGCAGTCCCCAGGACAGACCCAATAAGACCCAGTACTTC CASSPQDRPNKTQYF NA TRBJ2-5 TRBV28 NA
TGTGCCAGCAGTTTATGGTGGCAGGGGGCCACCGGGGAGCTGTTTTTT CASSLWWQGATGELFF NA TRBJ2-2 TRBV28 TRBD1
TGTGCCAGCAGCTTGGGGGCCTATAACTATGGCTACACCTTC CASSLGAYNYGYTF NA TRBJ1-2 TRBV27 NA
TGTGCCAGCAGCCCCCAACCGGGGGTAGCGGGAGATGGCGAGCAGTTCTTC CASSPQPGVAGDGEQFF NA TRBJ2-1 TRBV7-7 TRBD2
TGTGCCAGCAGTGAATTAACGGGTAGTGACCTTTATCAGCCCCAGCATTTT CASSELTGSDLYQPQHF once TRBJ1-5 TRBV2 NA
TGCGCCAGCAGCCGCGGACAGGCCCGGGGCTCCTACAATGAGCAGTTCTTC CASSRGQARGSYNEQFF NA TRBJ2-1 TRBV5-1 TRBD1
TGTGCCAGCAGTTACAGGGCGAACACCGGGGAGCTGTTTTTT CASSYRANTGELFF NA TRBJ2-2 TRBV28 NA
TGCGCCAGCAGCCAACCGGACAGGGGGCAGGGCTACACCTTC CASSQPDRGQGYTF NA TRBJ1-2 TRBV5-1 TRBD1
TGTGCCAGCAGTTTAGGCACGCTGAACACAGATACGCAGTATTTT CASSLGTLNTDTQYF NA TRBJ2-3 TRBV28 NA